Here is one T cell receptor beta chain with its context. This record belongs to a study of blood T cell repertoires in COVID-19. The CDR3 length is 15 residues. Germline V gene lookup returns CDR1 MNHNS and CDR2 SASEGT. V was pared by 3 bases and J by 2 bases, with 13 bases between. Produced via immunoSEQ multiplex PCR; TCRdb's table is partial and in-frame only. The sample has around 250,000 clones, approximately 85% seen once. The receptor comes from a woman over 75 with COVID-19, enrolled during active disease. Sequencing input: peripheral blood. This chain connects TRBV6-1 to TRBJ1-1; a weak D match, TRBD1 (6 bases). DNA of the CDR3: TGTGCCAGCAGTGAGCAGGGGAGGGGAAACACTGAAGCTTTCTTT. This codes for CASSEQGRGNTEAFF.